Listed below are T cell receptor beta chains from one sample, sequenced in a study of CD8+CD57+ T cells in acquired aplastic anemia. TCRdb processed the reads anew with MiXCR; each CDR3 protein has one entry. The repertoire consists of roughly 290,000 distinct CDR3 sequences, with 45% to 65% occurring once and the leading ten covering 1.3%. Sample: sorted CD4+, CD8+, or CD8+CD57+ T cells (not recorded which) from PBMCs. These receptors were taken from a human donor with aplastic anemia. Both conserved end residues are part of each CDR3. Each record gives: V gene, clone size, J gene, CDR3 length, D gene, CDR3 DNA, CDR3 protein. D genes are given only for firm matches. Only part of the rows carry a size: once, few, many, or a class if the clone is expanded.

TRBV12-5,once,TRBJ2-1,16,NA,TGTGCTAGTGGTTTGGTAGGCAGACAGCCACTCGGTGAGCAGTTCTTC,CASGLVGRQPLGEQFF
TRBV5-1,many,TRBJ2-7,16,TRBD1,TGCGCCAGCAGCCCCGACGGGACAGGGGTGTCCTACGAGCAGTACTTC,CASSPDGTGVSYEQYF
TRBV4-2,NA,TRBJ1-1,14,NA,TGTGCCAGCAGCCAAGCTACAGTGAACACTGATGCTTTCTTT,CASSQATVNTDAFF
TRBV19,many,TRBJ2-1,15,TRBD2,TGTGCCAGTAGTATCCTACTAGCGGACTACAATGAGCAGTTCTTC,CASSILLADYNEQFF
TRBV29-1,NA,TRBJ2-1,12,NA,TGCAGCGCGAATCTGGTCCCGGCCGAGCAGTTCTTC,CSANLVPAEQFF
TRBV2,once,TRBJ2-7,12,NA,TGTCCCAGCGAACAACCGACCTACGAGCAGTACTTC,CPSEQPTYEQYF
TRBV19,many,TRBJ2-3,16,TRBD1,TGTGCCAGTAGTATAGGGGCAGGGGGCAACACAGATACGCAGTATTTT,CASSIGAGGNTDTQYF
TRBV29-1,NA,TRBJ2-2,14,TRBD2,TGCAGCGTGGGACTAGCGGGGTACACCGGGGAGCTGTTTTTT,CSVGLAGYTGELFF
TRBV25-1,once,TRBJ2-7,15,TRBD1,TGTGCCAGCAGTGTATCCCTGGGACAGGGCCCAGAGCAGTACTTC,CASSVSLGQGPEQYF
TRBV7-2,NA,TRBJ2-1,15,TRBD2,TGTGCCAGCAGCCGGGGAGCTAGCGGGATAAATGAGCAGTTCTTC,CASSRGASGINEQFF
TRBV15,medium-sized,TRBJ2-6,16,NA,TGTGCCACCAGCAGAGATCGGAGCTCTGGGGCCAACGTCCTGACTTTC,CATSRDRSSGANVLTF
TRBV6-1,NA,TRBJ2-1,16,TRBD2,TGTGCCAGCAGAACTAGCGGGGGGACCTCCTACAATGAGCAGTTCTTC,CASRTSGGTSYNEQFF
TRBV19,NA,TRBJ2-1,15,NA,TGTGCCAGTAGCCTCACTAGCGGAGGGGGCGATGAGCAGTTCTTC,CASSLTSGGGDEQFF
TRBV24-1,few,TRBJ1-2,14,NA,TGTGCCACCAGTGACTCCGGGACACACTATGGCTACACCTTC,CATSDSGTHYGYTF
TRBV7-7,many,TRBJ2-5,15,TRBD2,TGTGCCAGCAGCCCCGGGCTAGCGGAAGGGGAGACCCAGTACTTC,CASSPGLAEGETQYF
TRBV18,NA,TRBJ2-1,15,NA,TGTGCCAGCTCACCAGGGGTCAGCTCCTACAATGAGCAGTTCTTC,CASSPGVSSYNEQFF
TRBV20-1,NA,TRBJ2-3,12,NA,TGCAGTGCCGCCAGGGACACAGGTACGCAGTATTTT,CSAARDTGTQYF
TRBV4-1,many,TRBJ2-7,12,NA,TGCGCCACTAGGGACCACTCCTACGAGCAGTACTTC,CATRDHSYEQYF
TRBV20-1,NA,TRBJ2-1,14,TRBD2,TGCAGTGCTAGGGGACTAGCGGGTTTTAATGAGCAGTTCTTC,CSARGLAGFNEQFF
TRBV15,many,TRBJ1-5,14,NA,TGTGCCACCAGCAGAGATCCCACTAGGCAGCCCCAGCATTTT,CATSRDPTRQPQHF
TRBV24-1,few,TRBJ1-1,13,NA,TGTGCCAGAACTACCTTTAAGAACACTGAAGCTTTCTTT,CARTTFKNTEAFF
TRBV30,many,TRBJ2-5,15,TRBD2,TGTGCCTGGAGTACGGGACTAGGGCCCCAAGAGACCCAGTACTTC,CAWSTGLGPQETQYF
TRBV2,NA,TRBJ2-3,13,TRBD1,TGTGCCAGCACGGGACAGATCACAGATACGCAGTATTTT,CASTGQITDTQYF
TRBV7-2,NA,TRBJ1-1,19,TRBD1,TGTGCCAGCAGCTTATGGAGGACAGGACTGACCACCATGAACACTGAAGCTTTCTTT,CASSLWRTGLTTMNTEAFF
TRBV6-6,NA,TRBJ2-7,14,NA,TGTGCCAGCAGTTACGGCCTAGCGATGGACGAGCAGTACTTC,CASSYGLAMDEQYF
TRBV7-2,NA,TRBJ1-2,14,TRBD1,TGTGCCAGCAGCTCCGGACAGGGGGCCTATGGCTACACCTTC,CASSSGQGAYGYTF
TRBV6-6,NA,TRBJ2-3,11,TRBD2,TGCCGACTAGCTCCCACAGATACGCAGTATTTT,CRLAPTDTQYF
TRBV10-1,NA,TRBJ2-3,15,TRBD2,TGCGCCAGCAGTGAAGCGGGGATTAGCACAGATACGCAGTATTTT,CASSEAGISTDTQYF
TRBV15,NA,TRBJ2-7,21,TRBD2,TGTGCCACCAGCAGAGATCGCCCCACTAGCGGGAGGCTCTCACGAGGCCTCGAGCAGTACTTC,CATSRDRPTSGRLSRGLEQYF
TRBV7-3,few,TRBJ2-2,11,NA,TGTGCCAGCAGCTTAACCCGGGAGCTGTTTTTT,CASSLTRELFF
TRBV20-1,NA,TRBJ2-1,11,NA,TGCAGTGCTAGGCGGGGAGGTGAGCAGTTCTTC,CSARRGGEQFF
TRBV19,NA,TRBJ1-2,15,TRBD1,TGTGCCAGTAGTAGATACCACGACAGGGCCTATGGCTACACCTTC,CASSRYHDRAYGYTF
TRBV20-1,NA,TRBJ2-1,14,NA,TGCAGTGCTAGAGAGGAGGTCCGCCGCCATGAGCAGTTCTTC,CSAREEVRRHEQFF
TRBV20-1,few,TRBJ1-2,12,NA,TGCAGTGCGACCCGGGACGGCGTGGGCTACACCTTC,CSATRDGVGYTF
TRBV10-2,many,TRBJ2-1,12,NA,TGCGCCAGCGCCCCCGTAGGGAATGAGCAGTTCTTC,CASAPVGNEQFF
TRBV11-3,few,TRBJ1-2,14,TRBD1,TGTGCCAGCAGCTTACCGGGACAGGGGCCTGGCTACACCTTC,CASSLPGQGPGYTF
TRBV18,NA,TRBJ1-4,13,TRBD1,TGTGCCAGCTCCGGGACAGGGAATGAAAAACTGTTTTTT,CASSGTGNEKLFF
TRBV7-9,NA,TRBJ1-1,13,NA,TGTGCCAGCAGCTTAGATGTGGCTACTGAAGCTTTCTTT,CASSLDVATEAFF
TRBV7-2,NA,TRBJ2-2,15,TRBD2,TGTGCCAGCAGCCTTACTAGCGCCGGCCTCGGGGAGCTGTTTTTT,CASSLTSAGLGELFF
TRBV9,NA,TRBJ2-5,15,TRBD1,TGTGCCAGCAGCTTATGGACAGGCCACCAAGAGACCCAGTACTTC,CASSLWTGHQETQYF
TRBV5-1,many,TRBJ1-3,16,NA,TGCGCCAGCAGCTTGGACAGGGATGTCTCTGGAAACACCATATATTTT,CASSLDRDVSGNTIYF
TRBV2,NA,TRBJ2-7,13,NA,TGTGCCAGCAGTGGGGCAGCAGCAGACGAGCAGTACTTC,CASSGAAADEQYF
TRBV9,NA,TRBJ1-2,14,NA,TGTGCCAGCAGCGTAGAAGGGGATCCTCGTGGCTACACCTTC,CASSVEGDPRGYTF
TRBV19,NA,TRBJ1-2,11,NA,TGTGCCAGTAGTATGGCGTCTGGCTACACCTTC,CASSMASGYTF
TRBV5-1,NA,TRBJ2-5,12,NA,TGCGCCAGCAGTTTTGAAGGGGAGACCCAGTACTTC,CASSFEGETQYF
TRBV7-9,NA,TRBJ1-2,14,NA,TGTGCCAGCAGCTTAGCGGAGGCCAGCTATGGCTACACCTTC,CASSLAEASYGYTF
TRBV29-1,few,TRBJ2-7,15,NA,TGCAGCGTTGAAGGAGGTGAACTTAATCCCTACGAGCAGTACTTC,CSVEGGELNPYEQYF
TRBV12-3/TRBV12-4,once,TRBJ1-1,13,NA,TGTGCCAGCAGTTTAGCGCTAGCCACTGAAGCTTTCTTT,CASSLALATEAFF
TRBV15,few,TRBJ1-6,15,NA,TGTGCCACCTCCGGACAGAGCTCCTATAATTCACCCCTCCACTTT,CATSGQSSYNSPLHF
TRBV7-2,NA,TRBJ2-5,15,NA,TGTGCCAGCAGGAGGTCGAACGGGGGTCGGGAGACCCAGTACTTC,CASRRSNGGRETQYF
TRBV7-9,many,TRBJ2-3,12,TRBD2,TGTGCCAGCAGCCTTCAGCGGGAGGGCGGGTATTTT,CASSLQREGGYF